Many counts were recorded for the clone carrying this T cell receptor beta chain. The data belong to a study of metastatic and nonmetastatic thyroid tumors. Prior to thyroid surgery, none of the patients had received any treatment. Under the authors' procedure: To classify distant metastasis in papillary thyroid cancer, a model was built from CDR3 differences across clinicopathological groups. Via MiXCR, TCRdb re-called the PCR reads. TCRdb's processing, not the authors', yielded these V and J calls. Of about 92,000 clones detected, about 16% appear once; the ten largest clones hold 3% to 4.5%. This TCR was recovered from a female donor with papillary thyroid cancer or a benign thyroid nodule (not recorded which). Some clones in this sample may be carry-over from other donors' samples. The specimen sequenced was blood.

CDR3: CASSQELTALSPLHF. CDR3 nucleotides: TGCGCCAGCAGCCAAGAGCTGACGGCATTATCACCCCTCCACTTT. The V and J genes are TRBV4-1 and TRBJ1-6, with D unclear. The germline gives CDR1 MGHRA, CDR2 YSYEKL. V was pared by 0 bases and J by 10 bases, with 13 bases between. The CDR3 runs to 15 residues.